This T cell receptor beta chain originates from a study of T cell changes during pregnancy in multiple sclerosis. There are 16 residues in the CDR3. CDR1 is SGHNT and CDR2 is YYREEE in the germline V gene (reference sequence). Trimming took off 0 bases at V and 1 base at J, with 13 bases between the two ends. The repertoire was sequenced with immunoSEQ multiplex PCR; TCRdb's copy has only in-frame clones and lacks some. Counted here are approximately 47,000 clones, 70% to 90% occurring once; the ten biggest clones make up roughly 2%. The receptor was derived from a female donor with multiple sclerosis, enrolled in a pregnancy study. The J gene is TRBJ1-1, the V gene TRBV5-4; possible D gene TRBD1, 6 bases. This specimen was peripheral blood, taken in the first trimester of pregnancy. For the CDR3, the DNA is TGTGCCAGCAGCTTGGCAGGGGTTGTTTGGAACACTGAAGCTTTCTTT. Translation: CASSLAGVVWNTEAFF.